The 5 T cell receptor beta chains presented below share a single source sample, sequenced in a study of Tregs in tolerant kidney transplant recipients. Clones were sequenced by immunoSEQ multiplex PCR, and TCRdb holds only the in-frame ones, with some missing. The table has tens of thousands of clones, 80% to 95% seen once. The sample was CD4+ T cells from blood, taken before the transplant. Every receptor here comes from a human donor who received a combined kidney and bone marrow transplant.

The V gene is TRBV5-6, the J gene TRBJ2-7; 13 bases are shared with TRBD2. The CDR3 consists of 17 residues. Germline V CDR1 and CDR2: SGHDT, YYEEEE. The trim removed 3 bases at V and 0 bases at J, leaving 6 bases unmatched. Here the CDR3 DNA reads TGTGCCAGCAGCTCGCTGACTAGCGGGGGGAGCTCCTACGAGCAGTACTTC. This sequence encodes CASSSLTSGGSSYEQYF.

The chain links TRBV4-3 to TRBJ2-3, with D possibly being TRBD2 (6 bases). This CDR3 has 12 residues. Germline CDR1 LGHNA, CDR2 YSLEER. V was trimmed by 4 bases and J by 6 bases, leaving 8 bases between them. The CDR3, as DNA: TGCGCCAGCAGCCGAGGAGGGGATACGCAGTATTTT. Translated: CASSRGGDTQYF.

The chain uses TRBV11-2 and TRBJ2-7, with 10 bases lining up with TRBD2. J was trimmed by 3 bases and V by 6 bases; bases with no gene match: 8. CDR1 and CDR2 from the germline V gene are SGHAT and FQNNGV. The CDR3 is made up of 15 amino acids. The CDR3 is CASRTGTSDLYEQYF. The CDR3 coding sequence is TGTGCCAGCAGAACCGGGACTAGCGATCTCTACGAGCAGTACTTC.

V is TRBV7-2 and J is TRBJ2-2; a weak D match, TRBD2 (5 bases). Trimming pared 3 bases from V and 6 bases from J, leaving 23 bases between. This CDR3 is 18 amino acids long. The germline V gene encodes CDR1 SGHTA and CDR2 FQGNSA. Here the CDR3 DNA reads TGTGCCAGCAGCTTTGGCAGACCTAGACCCGAGAGGGCCGGGGAGCTGTTTTTT. Protein: CASSFGRPRPERAGELFF.

In this sample, this clone turned up a few times. The chain uses TRBV2 and TRBJ2-2; 8 nucleotides match TRBD1. J was trimmed by 5 bases and V by 8 bases; bases with no gene match: 7. The CDR3 length is 14 residues. Germline V lookup: CDR1 SNHLY, CDR2 FYNNEI. CDR3 nucleotides: TGTGCCAGCGAGGACAGGGCGGGGACCGGGGAGCTGTTTTTT. This codes for CASEDRAGTGELFF.